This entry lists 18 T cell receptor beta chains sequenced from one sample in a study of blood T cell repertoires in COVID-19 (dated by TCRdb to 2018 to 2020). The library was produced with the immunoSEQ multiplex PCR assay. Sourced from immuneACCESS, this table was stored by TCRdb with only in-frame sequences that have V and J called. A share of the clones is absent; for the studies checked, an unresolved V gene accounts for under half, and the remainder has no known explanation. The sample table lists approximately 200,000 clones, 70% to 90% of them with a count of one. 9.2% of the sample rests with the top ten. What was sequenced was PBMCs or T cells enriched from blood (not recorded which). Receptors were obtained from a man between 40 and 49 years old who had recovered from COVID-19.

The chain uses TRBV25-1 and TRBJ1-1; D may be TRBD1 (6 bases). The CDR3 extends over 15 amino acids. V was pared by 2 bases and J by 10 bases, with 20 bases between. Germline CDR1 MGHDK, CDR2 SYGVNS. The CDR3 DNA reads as TGTGCCAGCAGTGAAGACTCCAGGGGATTAGGGCGAGCTTTCTTT. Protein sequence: CASSEDSRGLGRAFF.

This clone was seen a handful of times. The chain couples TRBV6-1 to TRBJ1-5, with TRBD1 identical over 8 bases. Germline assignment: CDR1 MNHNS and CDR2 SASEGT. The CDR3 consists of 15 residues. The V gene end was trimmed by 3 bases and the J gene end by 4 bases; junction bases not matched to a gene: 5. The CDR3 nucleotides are TGTGCCAGCAGTGATGGGACAGGCAGAAATCAGCCCCAGCATTTT. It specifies CASSDGTGRNQPQHF.

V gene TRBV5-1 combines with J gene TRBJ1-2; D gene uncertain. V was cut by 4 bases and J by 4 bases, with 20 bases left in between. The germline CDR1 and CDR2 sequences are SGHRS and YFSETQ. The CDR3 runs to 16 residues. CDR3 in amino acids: CASSPTSLAEGYGYTF. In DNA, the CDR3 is TGCGCCAGCAGCCCAACCTCCCTTGCGGAGGGCTATGGCTACACCTTC.

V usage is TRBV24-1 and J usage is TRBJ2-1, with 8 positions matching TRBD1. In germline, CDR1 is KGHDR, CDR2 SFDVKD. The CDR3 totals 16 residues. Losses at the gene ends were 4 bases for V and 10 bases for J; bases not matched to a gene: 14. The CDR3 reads CATSERTGWGSTEQFF. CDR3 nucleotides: TGTGCCACCAGTGAGAGGACAGGGTGGGGAAGTACGGAGCAGTTCTTC.

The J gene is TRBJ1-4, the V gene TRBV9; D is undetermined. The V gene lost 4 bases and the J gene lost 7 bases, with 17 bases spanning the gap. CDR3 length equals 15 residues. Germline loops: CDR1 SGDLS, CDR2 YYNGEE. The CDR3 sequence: CASSKDRGGPEKLFF. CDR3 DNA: TGTGCCAGCAGCAAAGACCGTGGAGGGCCTGAAAAACTGTTTTTT.

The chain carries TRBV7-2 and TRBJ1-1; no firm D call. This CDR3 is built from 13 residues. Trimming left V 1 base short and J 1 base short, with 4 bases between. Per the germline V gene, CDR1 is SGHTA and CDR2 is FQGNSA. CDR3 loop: CASSLDKNTEAFF. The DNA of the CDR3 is TGTGCCAGCAGCTTAGATAAGAACACTGAAGCTTTCTTT.

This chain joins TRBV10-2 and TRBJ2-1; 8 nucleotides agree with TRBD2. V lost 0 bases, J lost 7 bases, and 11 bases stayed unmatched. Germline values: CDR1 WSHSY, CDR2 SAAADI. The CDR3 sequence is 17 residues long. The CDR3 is CASSESRLAGIRNEQFF. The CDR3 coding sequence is TGCGCCAGCAGTGAGTCTCGGCTAGCGGGCATAAGGAATGAGCAGTTCTTC.

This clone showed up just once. The CDR3 coding sequence is TGTGCCAGCAGCTTCCAACCGGGAGACAATGAGCAGTTCTTC. Translation: CASSFQPGDNEQFF. V usage is TRBV7-9 and J usage is TRBJ2-1; D is perhaps TRBD2 (6 bases). Germline V gene data show CDR1 as SEHNR and CDR2 as FQNEAQ (reference sequence). The CDR3 has 14 amino acids. V shed 3 bases and J shed 5 bases, with 11 bases lying between them.

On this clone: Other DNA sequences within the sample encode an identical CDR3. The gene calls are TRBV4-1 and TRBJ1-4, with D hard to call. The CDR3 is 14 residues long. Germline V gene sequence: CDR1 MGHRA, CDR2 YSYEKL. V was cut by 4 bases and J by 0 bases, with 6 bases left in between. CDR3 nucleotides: TGCGCCAGCAGCCGAGGCGCAACTAATGAAAAACTGTTTTTT. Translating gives CASSRGATNEKLFF.

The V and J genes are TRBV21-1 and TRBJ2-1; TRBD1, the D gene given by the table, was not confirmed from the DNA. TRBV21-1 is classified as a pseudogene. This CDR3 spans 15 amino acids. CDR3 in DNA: TGTGCCAGCAGCAAACCCGGGCAGGGGGCTGTTGAGCAGTTCTTC. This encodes CASSKPGQGAVEQFF.

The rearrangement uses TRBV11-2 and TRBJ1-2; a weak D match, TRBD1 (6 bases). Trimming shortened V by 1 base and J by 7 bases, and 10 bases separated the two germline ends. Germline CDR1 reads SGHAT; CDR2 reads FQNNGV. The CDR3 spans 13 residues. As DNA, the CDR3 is TGTGCCAGCAGCTTAGTACAGGGCCGTGGCTACACCTTC. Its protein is CASSLVQGRGYTF.

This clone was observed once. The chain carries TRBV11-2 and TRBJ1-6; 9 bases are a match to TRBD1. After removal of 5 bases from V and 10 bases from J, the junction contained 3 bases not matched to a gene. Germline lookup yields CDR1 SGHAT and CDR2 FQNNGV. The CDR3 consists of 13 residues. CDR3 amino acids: CASSPDRGSPLHF. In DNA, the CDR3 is TGTGCCAGCAGCCCGGACAGGGGCTCACCCCTCCACTTT.

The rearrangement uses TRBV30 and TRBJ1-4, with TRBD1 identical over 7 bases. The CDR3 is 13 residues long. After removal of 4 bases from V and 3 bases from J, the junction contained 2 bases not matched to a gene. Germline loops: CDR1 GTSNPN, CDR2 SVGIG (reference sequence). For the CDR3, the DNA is TGTGCCTGGAAGGGACAGCCTAATGAAAAACTGTTTTTT. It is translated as CAWKGQPNEKLFF. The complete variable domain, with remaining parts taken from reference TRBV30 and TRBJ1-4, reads SQTIHQWPATLVQPVGSPLSLECTVEGTSNPNLYWYRQAAGRGLQLLFYSVGIGQISSEVPQNLSASRPQDRQFILSSKKLLLSDSGFYLCAWKGQPNEKLFFGSGTQLSVL.

The CDR3 sequence: CASSRGPDNEQFF. The CDR3 nucleotides read TGTGCCAGCAGCCGTGGTCCGGACAATGAGCAGTTCTTC. The chain uses TRBV7-2 and TRBJ2-1; unclear D gene. The CDR3 consists of 13 residues. Germline V CDR1 and CDR2: SGHTA, FQGNSA. V was clipped by 5 bases and J by 5 bases, with 10 bases between them.

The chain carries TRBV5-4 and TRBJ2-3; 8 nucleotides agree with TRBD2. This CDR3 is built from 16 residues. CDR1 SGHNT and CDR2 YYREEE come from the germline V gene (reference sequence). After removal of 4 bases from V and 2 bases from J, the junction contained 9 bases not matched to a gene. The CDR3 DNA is TGTGCCAGCAGCGGGCTAGCGGGCCCTGTCACAGATACGCAGTATTTT. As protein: CASSGLAGPVTDTQYF.

CDR3 sequence (DNA): TGTGCCAGCAGCGGGTCGGTTAGGGACAGGGCTGGAAACACCATATATTTT. As protein: CASSGSVRDRAGNTIYF. This chain uses TRBV9 with TRBJ1-3, with 9 nucleotides matching TRBD1. Germline V gene lookup returns CDR1 SGDLS and CDR2 YYNGEE. V lost 3 bases and J lost 2; bases outside the gene matches: 9. The CDR3 has 17 amino acids.

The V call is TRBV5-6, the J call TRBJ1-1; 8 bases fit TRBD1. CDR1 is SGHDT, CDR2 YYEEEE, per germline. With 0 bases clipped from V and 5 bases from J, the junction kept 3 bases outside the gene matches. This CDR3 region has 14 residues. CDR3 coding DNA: TGTGCCAGCAGCTTGGTCAGGGGGCGGACTGAAGCTTTCTTT. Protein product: CASSLVRGRTEAFF.

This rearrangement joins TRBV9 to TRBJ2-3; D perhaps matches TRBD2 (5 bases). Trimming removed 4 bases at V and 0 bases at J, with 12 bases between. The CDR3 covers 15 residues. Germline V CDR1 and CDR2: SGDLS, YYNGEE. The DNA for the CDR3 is TGTGCCAGCAGCCCTGCCAGCGGAAGCACAGATACGCAGTATTTT. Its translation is CASSPASGSTDTQYF.